These 17 T cell receptor beta chains share one sample of origin, sequenced in a study of blood T cells in healthy people across ages. Alongside a J-beta primer mix, a sample-barcoded 5' primer served in a second PCR lasting roughly 6 to 11 cycles. TCRdb used MiXCR to reprocess the 5' RACE reads, holding one entry per CDR3 protein. The sample lists hundreds of thousands of distinct CDR3 sequences; over 40% were seen once. Specimen: blood. These receptor sequences come from a woman older than 75 in good health.

This clonotype was seen more than once but under ten times. Since a much larger clone is just one base distant, this may be a read error. V usage is TRBV7-9 and J usage is TRBJ2-7; no reliable D call. There are 11 residues in the CDR3. V gave up 8 bases and J gave up 7 bases, with 12 bases separating them. Germline V gives CDR1 SEHNR, CDR2 FQNEAQ (reference sequence). Here the CDR3 DNA reads TGTGCCAGCGCGGTGAACAATGAGCAGTACTTC. This gives the protein CASAVNNEQYF. The variable domain in full, with the rest retrieved from reference TRBV7-9 and TRBJ2-7, is DTGVSQNPRHKITKRGQNVTFRCDPISEHNRLYWYRQTLGQGPEFLTYFQNEAQLEKSRLLSDRFSAERPKGSFSTLEIQRTEQGDSAMYLCASAVNNEQYFGPGTRLTVT.

The chain links TRBV6-5 to TRBJ2-1; D is ambiguous. The ends were cut back, 3 bases at V and 0 bases at J, with 18 bases in the middle. In germline, CDR1 is MNHEY, CDR2 SVGAGI. The CDR3 runs to 18 residues. CDR3 coding DNA: TGTGCCAGCAGTTATACCTTCAGTATGGCTGACTCCTACAATGAGCAGTTCTTC. Encoded protein: CASSYTFSMADSYNEQFF.

At least ten counts were recorded for this clonotype. The V call is TRBV20-1, the J call TRBJ2-1; D is ambiguous. In germline, CDR1 is DFQATT, CDR2 SNEGSKA (reference sequence). V was shortened by 5 bases and J by 3 bases, with 8 bases between the two germline ends. The CDR3 sequence is 12 residues long. The CDR3 region has the DNA TGCAGTGCTCCTAAAATCTACAATGAGCAGTTCTTC. Its translation: CSAPKIYNEQFF.

This clonotype was detected many times. The chain has TRBV11-2 and TRBJ2-1; no clear D. Trimming took 0 bases from V and 9 from J, leaving 6 bases between them. In germline, CDR1 is SGHAT, CDR2 FQNNGV. The CDR3 is 12 residues long. The CDR3 bases are TGTGCCAGCAGCTTAGATAAGGTTGAGCAGTTCTTC. This sequence encodes CASSLDKVEQFF.

This clonotype has only a few counts. The chain couples TRBV28 to TRBJ1-4; D is uncertain. Germline lookup yields CDR1 MDHEN and CDR2 SYDVKM. The CDR3 totals 16 residues. Trimming cost V 4 bases and J 3 bases, with 15 bases left between them. The CDR3 reads CASSSMSRAANEKLFF. The CDR3 nucleotides read TGTGCCAGCAGTTCGATGAGCCGGGCCGCTAATGAAAAACTGTTTTTT.

The V and J genes are TRBV29-1 and TRBJ2-3, with a possible D match to TRBD2 (6 bases). Deletions cut 7 bases from V and 2 bases from J, with 19 bases between. The germline V gene encodes CDR1 SQVTM and CDR2 ANQGSEA. The CDR3 has 15 residues. CDR3 region: CSANRGRGPTDTQYF. CDR3 bases: TGCAGCGCAAACCGAGGGCGGGGACCCACAGATACGCAGTATTTT.

This chain uses TRBV27 with TRBJ2-1; 9 bases fit TRBD1. The germline V gene encodes CDR1 MNHEY and CDR2 SMNVEV (reference sequence). The CDR3 has 17 residues. Trimming cost V 8 bases and J 6 bases; bases outside gene matches: 17. The DNA for the CDR3 is TGTGCCAGCGGTACTTTCTTCGGGACAGGGCGAGGCAATGAGCAGTTCTTC. Protein sequence: CASGTFFGTGRGNEQFF.

The V call is TRBV28, the J call TRBJ1-2; D uncertain. Germline V CDR1 and CDR2: MDHEN, SYDVKM. The CDR3 consists of 12 residues. The V end was cut by 1 base, the J end by 8 bases, with 8 bases between. CDR3 region: CASSLYQFGYTF. The CDR3 DNA reads TGTGCCAGCAGTTTATACCAGTTCGGCTACACCTTC.

This clonotype was detected only once. At one end, the junction sequence differs from germline, possibly due to a read error. The gene calls are TRBV9 and TRBJ2-4; D may correspond to TRBD1 or TRBD2 (6 bases each). Gene TRBJ2-7 matches the end of the DNA better, so the J call may be wrong. CDR1 and CDR2 from the germline V gene are SGDLS and YYNGEE. CDR3 length: 14 residues. The CDR3 DNA reads as TGTGCTAGCAGCAAACAAGGGGGGACCTACGAGCAGTACTTC. Protein product: CASSKQGGTYEQYF.

Details on this clonotype: A much larger clonotype is one base distant, so this may be a read error. The chain recombines TRBV5-1 with TRBJ2-1; unclear D gene. Trimming pared 2 bases from V and 10 bases from J, leaving 13 bases between. The CDR3 is made up of 13 amino acids. Germline CDR1 is SGHRS and CDR2 is YFSETQ. In DNA, the CDR3 is TGCGCCAGCAGCTTTGCAGCCTCCAAGGAGCAGTTCTTC. This sequence encodes CASSFAASKEQFF.

Many counts were recorded for this clonotype. This chain joins TRBV29-1 and TRBJ1-2, with 9 positions matching TRBD1. Germline CDR1 is SQVTM and CDR2 is ANQGSEA. CDR3 length: 14 residues. V gave up 6 bases and J gave up 5 bases; unmatched junction bases: 10. This CDR3 reads CSVGRTGEGYGYTF. The CDR3, as DNA: TGCAGCGTGGGCCGGACAGGGGAGGGTTATGGCTACACCTTC. The full variable domain, with the rest looked up from reference TRBV29-1 and TRBJ1-2, is SAVISQKPSRDICQRGTSLTIQCQVDSQVTMMFWYRQQPGQSLTLIATANQGSEATYESGFVIDKFPISRPNLTFSTLTVSNMSPEDSSIYLCSVGRTGEGYGYTFGSGTRLTVV.

This chain uses TRBV27 with TRBJ2-6; 7 bases fit TRBD1. This CDR3 comprises 17 residues. The V gene's germline CDR1 is MNHEY and CDR2 SMNVEV (reference sequence). V lost 2 bases, J lost 1 base, and 5 bases stayed unmatched. CDR3 DNA sequence: TGTGCCAGCAGTTTAGACAGGGCACCGTCTGGGGCCAACGTCCTGACTTTC. It specifies CASSLDRAPSGANVLTF.

This clonotype occurred many times. The rearrangement links TRBV7-3 to TRBJ2-7; D ambiguous. CDR1 and CDR2 from the germline V gene are SGHTA and FQGTGA. Trimming removed 2 bases from V and 3 bases from J, with 20 bases in between. The CDR3 runs to 17 residues. For the CDR3, the DNA is TGTGCCAGCAGCTTAGCCACCGGTATAGGTCATTTCTACGAGCAGTACTTC. The encoded protein is CASSLATGIGHFYEQYF.

In this sample, this clonotype turned up a few times. The chain carries TRBV20-1 and TRBJ1-1; TRBD1 aligns across 11 bases. This CDR3 spans 16 amino acids. The ends lost 5 bases at V and 1 base at J; junction bases unmatched: 9. Looked up from germline, CDR1 is DFQATT and CDR2 is SNEGSKA (reference sequence). The CDR3 sequence: CSAGDRGNSRNTEAFF. CDR3 nucleotide sequence: TGCAGTGCTGGGGACAGGGGGAATAGCAGGAACACTGAAGCTTTCTTT.

This clonotype has more than one count but fewer than ten. V and J are TRBV20-1 and TRBJ1-1; D possibly corresponds to TRBD1 (6 bases). The CDR3 consists of 14 residues. The V end lost 6 bases, the J end lost 1 base, and 15 bases lay between the germline ends. Germline-derived CDR1 and CDR2 are DFQATT and SNEGSKA (reference sequence). CDR3 coding DNA: TGCAGTGCCCCCAATGACAGGACGAACACTGAAGCTTTCTTT. It translates to CSAPNDRTNTEAFF.

This clonotype has ten or more counts. V and J are TRBV6-2 or TRBV6-3 and TRBJ2-1, with D perhaps TRBD1 or TRBD2 (6 bases each). V was shortened by 6 bases and J by 8 bases, with 17 bases between the two germline ends. The CDR3 loop spans 14 amino acids. CDR1 is MNHEY and CDR2 is SVGEGT in the germline V gene. Here the CDR3 DNA reads TGTGCCAGCAGGGACGGGGGCAATAAAGATGAGCAGTTCTTC. Translated: CASRDGGNKDEQFF.

V gene TRBV28 combines with J gene TRBJ2-4; D remains ambiguous. Trimming removed 4 bases from V and 13 bases from J, with 23 bases in between. The CDR3 extends over 15 amino acids. Germline V CDR1 and CDR2: MDHEN, SYDVKM. For the CDR3, the DNA is TGTGCCAGCAGTTCCCTTAATTGGGCCAGGAGTGAGCAGTACTTC. It specifies CASSSLNWARSEQYF.